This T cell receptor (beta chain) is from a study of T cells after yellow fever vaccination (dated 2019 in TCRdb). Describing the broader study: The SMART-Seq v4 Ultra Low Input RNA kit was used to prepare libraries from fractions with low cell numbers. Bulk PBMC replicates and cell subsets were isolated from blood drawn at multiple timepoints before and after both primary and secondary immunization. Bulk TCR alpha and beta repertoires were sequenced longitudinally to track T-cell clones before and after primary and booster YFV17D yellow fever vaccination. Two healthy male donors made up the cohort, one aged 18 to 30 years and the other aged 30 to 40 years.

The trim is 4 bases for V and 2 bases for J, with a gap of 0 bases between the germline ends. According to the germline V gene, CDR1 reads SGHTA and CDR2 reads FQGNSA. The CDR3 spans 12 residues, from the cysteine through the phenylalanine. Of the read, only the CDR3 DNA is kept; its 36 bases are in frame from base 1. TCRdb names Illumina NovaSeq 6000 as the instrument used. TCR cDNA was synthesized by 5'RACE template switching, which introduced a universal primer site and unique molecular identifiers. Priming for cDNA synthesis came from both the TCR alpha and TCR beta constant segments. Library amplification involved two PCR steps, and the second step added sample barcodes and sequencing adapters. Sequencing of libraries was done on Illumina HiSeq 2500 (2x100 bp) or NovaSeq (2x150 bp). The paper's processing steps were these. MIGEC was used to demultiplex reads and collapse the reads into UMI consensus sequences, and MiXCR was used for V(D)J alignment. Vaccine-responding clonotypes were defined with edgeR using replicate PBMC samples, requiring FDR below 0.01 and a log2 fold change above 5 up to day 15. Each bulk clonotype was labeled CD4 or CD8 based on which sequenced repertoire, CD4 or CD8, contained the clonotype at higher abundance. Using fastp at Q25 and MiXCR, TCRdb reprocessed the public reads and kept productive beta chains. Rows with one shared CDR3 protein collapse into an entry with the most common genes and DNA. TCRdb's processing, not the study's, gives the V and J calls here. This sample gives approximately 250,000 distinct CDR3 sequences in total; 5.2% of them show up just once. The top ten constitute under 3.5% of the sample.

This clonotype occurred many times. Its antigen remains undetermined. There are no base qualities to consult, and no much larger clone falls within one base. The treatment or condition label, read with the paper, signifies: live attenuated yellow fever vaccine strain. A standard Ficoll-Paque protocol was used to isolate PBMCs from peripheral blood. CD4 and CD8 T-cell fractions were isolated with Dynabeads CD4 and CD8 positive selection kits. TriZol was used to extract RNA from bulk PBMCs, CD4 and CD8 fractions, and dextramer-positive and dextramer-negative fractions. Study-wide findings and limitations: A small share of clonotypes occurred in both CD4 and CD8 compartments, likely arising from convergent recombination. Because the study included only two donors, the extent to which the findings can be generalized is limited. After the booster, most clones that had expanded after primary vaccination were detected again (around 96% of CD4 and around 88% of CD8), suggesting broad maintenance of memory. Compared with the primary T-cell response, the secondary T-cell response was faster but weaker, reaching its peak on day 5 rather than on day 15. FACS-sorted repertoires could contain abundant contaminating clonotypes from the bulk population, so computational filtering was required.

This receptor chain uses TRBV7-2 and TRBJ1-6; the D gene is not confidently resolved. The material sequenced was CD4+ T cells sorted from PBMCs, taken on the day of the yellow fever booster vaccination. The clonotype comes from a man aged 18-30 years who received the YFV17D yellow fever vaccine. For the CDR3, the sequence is CASSSYNSPLHF. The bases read TGTGCCAGCAGCTCCTATAATTCACCCCTCCACTTT. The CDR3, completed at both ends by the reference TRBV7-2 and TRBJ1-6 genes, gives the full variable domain GAGVSQSPSNKVTEKGKDVELRCDPISGHTALYWYRQSLGQGLEFLIYFQGNSAPDKSGLPSDRFSAERTGGSVSTLTIQRTQQEDSAVYLCASSSYNSPLHFGNGTRLTVT.